The table lists the clone carrying this T cell receptor (beta chain) with a few counts. These data come from a study of T cell repertoires in cytomegalovirus infection. A single record per CDR3 protein comes from TCRdb applying MiXCR to the reads. This sample has 200,000 to 250,000 distinct CDR3 sequences, with roughly 23% found just once. Germline CDR1 reads MGHDK; CDR2 reads SYGVNS. The germline V and J ends were trimmed by 0 bases and 0 bases, with 8 bases remaining between them. This CDR3 is 16 amino acids long. The specimen was CD8+ T cells from PBMCs. This clonotype was sampled from a human donor in good health (CMV status not recorded). Some clones in this sample may be carry-over from other donors' samples. The rearrangement joins TRBV25-1 to TRBJ1-4; D unresolved. CDR3 sequence: CASSEYGSTTNEKLFF. DNA of the CDR3: TGTGCCAGCAGTGAATACGGCAGTACAACTAATGAAAAACTGTTTTTT.